This TCR beta chain was sequenced in a study of T cells in Graves' hyperthyroidism and ophthalmopathy. Overall study findings and caveats: Blood samples included most of the expanded thyroid clonotypes exceeding 0.001.

This clonotype was counted at least ten times. What it binds is not known. Deletions cut 4 bases from V and 1 base from J, with 8 bases between. This CDR3 comprises 14 residues. TCR beta CDR3 sequences were amplified from RNA transcripts. First-round RT-PCR with HTBI primers amplified the TCR CDR3 region. TCRdb processed the multiplex PCR reads anew with MiXCR; each CDR3 protein has one entry. Among about 520,000 distinct CDR3 sequences listed, approximately 25% were seen once. The chain links TRBV12-3 or TRBV12-4 to TRBJ1-5, with D possibly matching TRBD1 (6 bases). The specimen was blood. This TCR came from a woman in her 30s with Graves' ophthalmopathy. The CDR3 DNA sequence: TGTGCCAGCAGTTCTACAGGGAGCAATCAGCCCCAGCATTTT. Residues: CASSSTGSNQPQHF.